One sample yielded the 28 T cell receptor beta chains listed below, sequenced in a study of somatic mutations in cytotoxic T cells in rheumatoid arthritis. TCRdb's table, derived via immunoSEQ multiplex PCR, lists solely in-frame clones and lacks some. This table holds 6,000 to 8,500 clones, roughly 70% found once. Sequenced material: CD8+ T cells sorted from blood. These receptors came from a man between 40 and 49 years old in good health.

CDR3 amino acids: CAISESNLAGGLDTQYF. The CDR3 nucleotides read TGTGCCATCAGTGAGTCGAATTTGGCGGGGGGGCTGGATACGCAGTATTTT. The chain carries TRBV10-3 and TRBJ2-3; 9 nucleotides line up with TRBD2. The germline V gene has CDR1 ENHRY and CDR2 SYGVKD. This CDR3 is 17 amino acids long. V shed 0 bases and J 6 bases; nucleotides not matched to a gene: 10.

This clone occurred a few times. The V gene is TRBV19, the J gene TRBJ2-1; TRBD1 matches 9 bases. Germline V lookup: CDR1 LNHDA, CDR2 SQIVND (reference sequence). This CDR3 contains 16 residues. The J segment lost 9 bases and the V segment lost 5 bases, leaving 14 bases of the junction unmatched. The CDR3 reads CASSPPRTGEAGEQFF. The CDR3 DNA reads as TGTGCCAGTAGTCCTCCTCGGACAGGGGAGGCTGGTGAGCAGTTCTTC.

This chain uses TRBV5-1 with TRBJ2-2; maybe TRBD1 (5 bases). The CDR3 runs 16 residues. CDR1 and CDR2 from the germline V gene are SGHRS and YFSETQ. V lost 5 bases and J lost 2, with 16 bases in between. CDR3 sequence: CASRRYPTENTGELFF. The CDR3 nucleotides are TGCGCCAGCAGGAGGTATCCGACAGAAAACACCGGGGAGCTGTTTTTT.

This clone has a handful of counts. V usage is TRBV10-1 and J usage is TRBJ2-7; 7 nucleotides line up with TRBD1. The germline V gene encodes CDR1 WNHNN and CDR2 SYGVQD (reference sequence). V lost 6 bases, J lost 1 base, and 6 bases stayed unmatched. The CDR3 has 14 amino acids. CDR3 residues: CASSPDRLSYEQYV. The DNA of the CDR3 is TGCGCCAGCAGCCCGGACAGGCTATCCTACGAGCAGTACGTC.

This clone was seen only once. The chain uses TRBV5-4 and TRBJ2-1; 12 bases fit TRBD2. The CDR3 contains 17 residues. Per germline, CDR1 SGHNT and CDR2 YYREEE (reference sequence). V lost 4 bases and J lost 11; bases outside the gene matches: 16. CDR3 region: CASSPGSSGRAPIKQFF. CDR3 coding DNA: TGTGCCAGCAGCCCTGGTTCTAGCGGGAGGGCCCCAATCAAGCAGTTCTTC.

This clone was counted a few times. The CDR3 here is CASSRTLGSYNQPQHF. In DNA, the CDR3 is TGCGCCAGCAGCCGAACCCTGGGGTCATACAATCAGCCCCAGCATTTT. The chain joins TRBV4-1 to TRBJ1-5; D uncertain. V was cut by 4 bases and J by 3 bases, with 16 bases left in between. The CDR3 covers 16 residues. Germline V gives CDR1 MGHRA, CDR2 YSYEKL.

The genes are TRBV7-3 and TRBJ2-6; D is unclear. V was trimmed by 6 bases and J by 2 bases, leaving 11 bases between them. CDR1 SGHTA and CDR2 FQGTGA come from the germline V gene. The CDR3 length is 15 residues. The CDR3 sequence is CASSRSPTGANVLTF. CDR3 nucleotides: TGTGCCAGCAGTCGGAGCCCCACTGGGGCCAACGTCCTGACTTTC.

This clone was detected only once. V usage is TRBV28 and J usage is TRBJ2-4; 9 bases align to TRBD1. J gave up 8 bases and V 4 bases, and 3 bases lay outside the gene matches. Germline CDR1 MDHEN, CDR2 SYDVKM. The CDR3 is made up of 13 amino acids. CDR3 sequence reads: CASSSRQGDIQYF. As DNA, the CDR3 is TGTGCCAGCAGTTCGAGACAGGGGGACATTCAGTACTTC.

This clone is a singleton in its sample. The chain couples TRBV5-1 to TRBJ2-3; 7 bases are a match to TRBD1. This CDR3 comprises 15 residues. The V gene's germline CDR1 is SGHRS and CDR2 YFSETQ. Trimming at V came to 5 bases and at J to 4 bases, leaving 10 bases not matched to a gene. The CDR3 sequence is CASRERDSLPDTQYF. The CDR3 DNA follows: TGCGCCAGCAGGGAACGGGACAGTTTACCAGATACGCAGTATTTT.

The chain combines TRBV6-1 with TRBJ1-3; weak D call: TRBD1 (5 bases). Germline loops: CDR1 MNHNS, CDR2 SASEGT. This CDR3 spans 14 amino acids. The germline V and J ends were trimmed by 3 bases and 4 bases, with 10 bases remaining between them. The CDR3 DNA follows: TGTGCCAGCAGTGAGGGGACGGACGGAAACACCATATATTTT. Encoded protein: CASSEGTDGNTIYF.

The rearrangement links TRBV19 to TRBJ2-1; TRBD2 matches at 8 bases. The CDR3 is 13 amino acids. CDR1 LNHDA and CDR2 SQIVND come from the germline V gene (reference sequence). After removal of 7 bases from V and 11 bases from J, the junction contained 10 bases not matched to a gene. Written as DNA, the CDR3 is TGTGCCAGTACCCCTAGCGGGTATGGTAAGCAGTTCTTC. Translation: CASTPSGYGKQFF.

V usage is TRBV28 and J usage is TRBJ2-7; TRBD2 matches 14 bases. Germline lookup yields CDR1 MDHEN and CDR2 SYDVKM. CDR3 length equals 16 residues. Losses at the gene ends were 5 bases for V and 6 bases for J; bases not matched to a gene: 9. CDR3 in DNA: TGTGCCAGCAGTCCTCCGGGACTAGCGGGAGTCTCCGAGCAGTACTTC. It codes for CASSPPGLAGVSEQYF. Variable domain in full (rest from reference TRBV28 and TRBJ2-7): DVKVTQSSRYLVKRTGEKVFLECVQDMDHENMFWYRQDPGLGLRLIYFSYDVKMKEKGDIPEGYSVSREKKERFSLILESASTNQTSMYLCASSPPGLAGVSEQYFGPGTRLTVT.

The chain carries TRBV27 and TRBJ1-5; no firm D call. V gave up 6 bases and J gave up 2 bases, with 11 bases separating them. The CDR3 sequence is 14 residues long. Germline assignment: CDR1 MNHEY and CDR2 SMNVEV (reference sequence). For the CDR3, the DNA is TGTGCCAGCAGCCTAAGGGTGGGCAATCAGCCCCAGCATTTT. This encodes CASSLRVGNQPQHF.

This sequence joins TRBV7-2 and TRBJ1-5; possibly TRBD1 for D (5 bases). V lost 5 bases and J 5 bases, leaving 19 bases between the germline ends. CDR1 is SGHTA and CDR2 is FQGNSA in the germline V gene. This CDR3 has 16 residues. The chain's CDR3 is CASSPPPGDLHQPQHF. CDR3 sequence (DNA): TGTGCCAGCAGCCCCCCGCCGGGGGACTTACATCAGCCCCAGCATTTT.

In its sample, this clone is medium-sized. The V and J genes are TRBV10-2 and TRBJ2-7; 10 bases align to TRBD1. Unmatched junction bases numbered 8, after V lost 8 bases and J lost 4 bases. From germline, CDR1 is WSHSY and CDR2 SAAADI. The CDR3 runs to 14 residues. CDR3 region: CASGGTGVMYEQYF. The CDR3 coding sequence is TGCGCCAGCGGAGGGACAGGGGTTATGTACGAGCAGTACTTC.

The chain uses TRBV2 and TRBJ1-2; D is unclear. The CDR3 covers 12 residues. V was cut by 3 bases and J by 5 bases, with 7 bases left in between. CDR1 SNHLY and CDR2 FYNNEI come from the germline V gene. In DNA form, the CDR3 reads TGTGCCAGCAGTGAGAAGGAGTATGGCTACACCTTC. Translating it yields CASSEKEYGYTF. The full variable domain, rest sourced from reference TRBV2 and TRBJ1-2, is EPEVTQTPSHQVTQMGQEVILRCVPISNHLYFYWYRQILGQKVEFLVSFYNNEISEKSEIFDDQFSVERPDGSNFTLKIRSTKLEDSAMYFCASSEKEYGYTFGSGTRLTVV.

The rearrangement joins TRBV19 to TRBJ1-4; possible D gene TRBD1, 5 bases. With 3 bases removed from V and 8 bases from J, the gap between germline ends came to 10 bases. This CDR3 contains 13 residues. Germline V gives CDR1 LNHDA, CDR2 SQIVND (reference sequence). The CDR3 reads CASSMGGLEKLFF. The DNA of the CDR3 is TGTGCCAGTAGTATGGGGGGTTTGGAAAAACTGTTTTTT. Full variable domain (rest looked up from reference TRBV19 and TRBJ1-4): DGGITQSPKYLFRKEGQNVTLSCEQNLNHDAMYWYRQDPGQGLRLIYYSQIVNDFQKGDIAEGYSVSREKKESFPLTVTSAQKNPTAFYLCASSMGGLEKLFFGSGTQLSVL.

This sequence joins TRBV28 and TRBJ1-5, with no clear D. V shed 8 bases and J shed 2 bases, with 10 bases lying between them. The CDR3 is 13 residues long. Germline CDR1 and CDR2: MDHEN and SYDVKM. The CDR3 DNA reads as TGTGCCAGCCAGGCGCGCGGCAATCAGCCCCAGCATTTT. Translating gives CASQARGNQPQHF. Full variable domain (outside the CDR3, taken from reference TRBV28 and TRBJ1-5): DVKVTQSSRYLVKRTGEKVFLECVQDMDHENMFWYRQDPGLGLRLIYFSYDVKMKEKGDIPEGYSVSREKKERFSLILESASTNQTSMYLCASQARGNQPQHFGDGTRLSIL.

This rearrangement joins TRBV7-8 to TRBJ2-7; D is unclear. The CDR3 is made up of 12 amino acids. Germline V gene sequence: CDR1 SGHVS, CDR2 FQNEAQ. V was trimmed by 3 bases and J by 3 bases, leaving 6 bases between them. CDR3 residues: CASSLVRYEQYF. Written as DNA, the CDR3 is TGTGCCAGCAGCTTGGTCCGCTACGAGCAGTACTTC. Full variable domain (missing parts from reference TRBV7-8 and TRBJ2-7): GAGVSQSPRYKVAKRGQDVALRCDPISGHVSLFWYQQALGQGPEFLTYFQNEAQLDKSGLPSDRFFAERPEGSVSTLKIQRTQQEDSAVYLCASSLVRYEQYFGPGTRLTVT.

The V and J genes are TRBV7-3 and TRBJ2-2; TRBD2 matches 13 bases. CDR1 and CDR2 (germline): SGHTA, FQGTGA. The V gene end was trimmed by 0 bases and the J gene end by 5 bases; junction bases not matched to a gene: 3. The CDR3 has 17 amino acids. CDR3 bases: TGTGCCAGCAGCTTAACGTTACTAGCGGGGGGGACCGGGGAGCTGTTTTTT. It yields the protein CASSLTLLAGGTGELFF.

This clone was recorded only once. Other nucleotide sequences in the sample specify the same CDR3. The chain recombines TRBV4-3 with TRBJ1-4; D is unclear. V lost 4 bases to trimming and J lost 0 bases, with 9 bases between them. The CDR3 totals 15 residues. Germline assignment: CDR1 LGHNA and CDR2 YSLEER. The CDR3 sequence: CASSPEGSTNEKLFF. Written as DNA, the CDR3 is TGCGCCAGCAGCCCAGAAGGGTCAACTAATGAAAAACTGTTTTTT.

J is TRBJ2-3 and V is TRBV7-3, with D uncertain. Germline loops: CDR1 SGHTA, CDR2 FQGTGA. This CDR3 has 12 amino acids. The germline V and J ends were trimmed by 2 bases and 7 bases, with 7 bases remaining between them. The CDR3 sequence is CASSLDRNTQYF. The CDR3 DNA is TGTGCCAGCAGCTTAGATCGAAATACGCAGTATTTT. Using reference TRBV7-3 and TRBJ2-3 for the parts outside the CDR3, the full variable domain is GAGVSQTPSNKVTEKGKYVELRCDPISGHTALYWYRQSLGQGPEFLIYFQGTGAADDSGLPNDRFFAVRPEGSVSTLKIQRTERGDSAVYLCASSLDRNTQYFGPGTRLTVL.

This clone has a single count. The gene calls are TRBV11-3 and TRBJ2-3; possible D gene TRBD2, 5 bases. CDR1 is SGHNT, CDR2 YENEEA, per germline. The CDR3 extends over 16 amino acids. Between the trimmed V and J ends, which lost 0 bases and 6 bases, there was a span of 16 bases. CDR3 nucleotide sequence: TGTGCCAGCAGCTTAGAATGGGGAGATGGGTCGGATACGCAGTATTTT. Translating it yields CASSLEWGDGSDTQYF.

The V call is TRBV5-6, the J call TRBJ1-5, with D tentatively TRBD1 (6 bases). CDR3 length: 15 amino acids. Trimming removed 0 bases from V and 7 bases from J, with 14 bases in between. Germline V gives CDR1 SGHDT, CDR2 YYEEEE. In DNA, the CDR3 is TGTGCCAGCAGCTTGGGCAGGGGAGGACGACAGCCCCAGCATTTT. Translated: CASSLGRGGRQPQHF.

This clone is medium-sized. The rearrangement uses TRBV4-1 and TRBJ2-1, with 8 bases matching TRBD2. Germline assignment: CDR1 MGHRA and CDR2 YSYEKL. V lost 4 bases, J lost 8 bases, and 16 bases stayed unmatched. CDR3 size: 17 residues. For the CDR3, the DNA is TGCGCCAGCAGCCCGGATCCGAGCGGGAGCAACTTCGATGAGCAGTTCTTC. Its translation: CASSPDPSGSNFDEQFF.

The chain has TRBV11-3 and TRBJ2-7, with 7 bases that match TRBD1. The germline V gene encodes CDR1 SGHNT and CDR2 YENEEA. V gave up 5 bases and J gave up 1 base; unmatched junction bases: 2. The CDR3 runs to 13 residues. The CDR3 sequence is CASSQQGSYEQYV. The CDR3 bases are TGTGCCAGCAGCCAACAGGGGTCCTACGAGCAGTACGTC.

The chain uses TRBV6-6 and TRBJ1-5; D perhaps matches TRBD1 (5 bases). The CDR3 is 14 residues long. Germline V gives CDR1 MNHNY, CDR2 SVGAGI (reference sequence). The V end lost 4 bases, the J end lost 1 base, and 8 bases lay between the germline ends. The CDR3 is CASSSRDSNQPQHF. CDR3 DNA sequence: TGTGCCAGCAGTTCGCGGGACAGCAATCAGCCCCAGCATTTT.

This clone was recorded once. The gene calls are TRBV7-9 and TRBJ2-7; 10 positions match TRBD2. The junction had 5 bases not matched to a gene; V was cut back by 1 base and J by 2 bases. The CDR3 is 16 amino acids. The germline V gene encodes CDR1 SEHNR and CDR2 FQNEAQ (reference sequence). In nucleotides, the CDR3 is TGTGCCAGCAGCTTAGTATCCGGACTAGCGGCCTACGAGCAGTACTTC. It codes for CASSLVSGLAAYEQYF.